Presented here are 13 T cell receptor beta chains from one specimen sequenced in a study of blood T cells in healthy people across ages (dated by TCRdb to the mid-2010s). Library generation was performed with 5' RACE. Sequencing took place on an Illumina HiSeq 2500. The second PCR ran for about 7 to 11 cycles and used a J-beta primer mix along with a sample-barcoded 5' primer. Clones were called with MiXCR by TCRdb after fastp trimmed the public reads at Q25, and only in-frame beta chains were retained. Rows with a matching CDR3 protein are joined into one entry that keeps the most common DNA and genes. The sample data list around 580,000 distinct CDR3 sequences, and roughly 43% of these were observed just once. The ten largest clones add up to around 24% of the sample. The specimen was blood. The receptor set was obtained from an elderly man in good health.

V gene TRBV30 combines with J gene TRBJ1-4; D gene ambiguous. This CDR3 spans 14 amino acids. The ends were cut back, 4 bases at V and 0 bases at J, with 9 bases in the middle. Germline V gene lookup returns CDR1 GTSNPN and CDR2 SVGIG (reference sequence). The CDR3 bases are TGTGCCTGGACCCCGGACTCAACTAATGAAAAACTGTTTTTT. It codes for CAWTPDSTNEKLFF.

This clonotype has only a few counts. This clone may be a read error of a much larger clone one base away. The V and J genes are TRBV6-5 and TRBJ2-7; D is unclear. V lost 6 bases to trimming and J lost 5 bases, with 23 bases between them. The CDR3 extends over 16 amino acids. Germline V gene sequence: CDR1 MNHEY, CDR2 SVGAGI. The CDR3 region has the DNA TGTGCCAGCAGCCCATACGGACGTATGGGTACCGACGAGCAGTACTTC. Encoded protein: CASSPYGRMGTDEQYF.

The rearrangement uses TRBV7-3 and TRBJ1-2; maybe TRBD1 (5 bases). V shed 5 bases and J shed 4 bases, with 20 bases lying between them. The CDR3 is made up of 16 amino acids. CDR1 and CDR2 (germline): SGHTA, FQGTGA. The CDR3 region has the DNA TGTGCCAGCAGCCAAAAAGGAGGGGACTACGGCTATGGCTACACCTTC. Protein product: CASSQKGGDYGYGYTF.

The chain is built from TRBV5-1 and TRBJ2-3; weak D call: TRBD2 (5 bases). The CDR3 consists of 15 residues. V lost 0 bases and J lost 4, with 12 bases in between. Per germline, CDR1 SGHRS and CDR2 YFSETQ. The DNA for the CDR3 is TGCGCCAGCAGCTTGGAGGAGGTTGGACCAGATACGCAGTATTTT. Its protein is CASSLEEVGPDTQYF.

This clonotype was observed a few times. V is TRBV20-1 and J is TRBJ2-7; maybe TRBD2 (6 bases). Looked up from germline, CDR1 is DFQATT and CDR2 is SNEGSKA (reference sequence). This CDR3 is 17 amino acids long. V gave up 0 bases and J gave up 3 bases, with 21 bases separating them. This CDR3 is CSARDLKPGLILYEQYF. The CDR3 DNA sequence: TGCAGTGCTAGAGATTTAAAGCCGGGACTTATCCTCTACGAGCAGTACTTC.

This clonotype has more than one count but fewer than ten. V and J are TRBV7-8 and TRBJ2-1, with 8 bases lining up with TRBD2. This CDR3 is built from 13 residues. The germline CDR1 and CDR2 sequences are SGHVS and FQNEAQ. The trim removed 6 bases at V and 5 bases at J, leaving 3 bases unmatched. The CDR3 is CASRYGGDNEQFF. CDR3 DNA: TGTGCCAGCAGATACGGGGGGGACAATGAGCAGTTCTTC.

The chain employs TRBV5-1 and TRBJ1-1; TRBD1 might be the D (6 bases). The germline V gene has CDR1 SGHRS and CDR2 YFSETQ. V lost 4 bases and J 4 bases, leaving 20 bases between the germline ends. The CDR3 contains 16 residues. CDR3 sequence: CASSLWGGEWGTEAFF. DNA of the CDR3: TGCGCCAGCAGCCTTTGGGGGGGCGAGTGGGGCACTGAAGCTTTCTTT.

This sequence joins TRBV11-2 and TRBJ2-5, with D perhaps TRBD2 (5 bases). The germline V gene has CDR1 SGHAT and CDR2 FQNNGV. V was cut by 1 base and J by 5 bases, with 14 bases left in between. This CDR3 comprises 15 residues. This CDR3 reads CASSLVGRFGETQYF. CDR3 DNA: TGTGCCAGCAGCTTAGTAGGGAGATTTGGGGAGACCCAGTACTTC.

In this sample, this clonotype turned up once. The chain uses TRBV5-1 and TRBJ1-1; D is undetermined. CDR3 length: 14 residues. In germline, CDR1 is SGHRS, CDR2 YFSETQ. The V gene lost 4 bases and the J gene lost 1 base, with 11 bases spanning the gap. DNA of the CDR3: TGCGCCAGCAGCACAAGGGAGGGGAACACTGAAGCTTTCTTT. As protein: CASSTREGNTEAFF.

This clonotype was counted only a few times. V gene TRBV29-1 combines with J gene TRBJ2-1, with a possible D match to TRBD2 (6 bases). Trimming removed 0 bases at V and 10 bases at J, with 10 bases between. Germline V gives CDR1 SQVTM, CDR2 ANQGSEA. This CDR3 has 12 residues. The CDR3 DNA is TGCAGCGTTGAAGAGGCCGCGGGAGAGCAGTTCTTC. The encoded protein is CSVEEAAGEQFF.

V usage is TRBV20-1 and J usage is TRBJ1-1; possibly TRBD1 for D (5 bases). The germline CDR1 and CDR2 sequences are DFQATT and SNEGSKA (reference sequence). The CDR3 length is 13 residues. V lost 0 bases to trimming and J lost 9 bases, with 14 bases between them. CDR3 in DNA: TGCAGTGCTAGAGATGGGGGGGAGTCGCAAGCTTTCTTT. Its protein product is CSARDGGESQAFF.

This chain's CDR3 is CASSIRQAYNSPLHF. In DNA form, the CDR3 reads TGTGCCAGCAGCATCAGACAAGCCTATAATTCACCCCTCCACTTT. V gene TRBV7-2 combines with J gene TRBJ1-6; no definite D call. The germline V gene encodes CDR1 SGHTA and CDR2 FQGNSA. The CDR3 totals 15 residues. Trimming cost V 5 bases and J 2 bases, with 10 bases left between them.

The chain recombines TRBV7-9 with TRBJ2-1; no definite D call. The CDR3 runs to 13 residues. Germline lookup yields CDR1 SEHNR and CDR2 FQNEAQ (reference sequence). The V end lost 4 bases, the J end lost 8 bases, and 12 bases lay between the germline ends. The CDR3 sequence is CASSSPGRDEQFF. The CDR3 bases are TGTGCCAGCAGCTCACCCGGCCGGGATGAGCAGTTCTTC. Variable domain in full (rest from reference TRBV7-9 and TRBJ2-1): DTGVSQNPRHKITKRGQNVTFRCDPISEHNRLYWYRQTLGQGPEFLTYFQNEAQLEKSRLLSDRFSAERPKGSFSTLEIQRTEQGDSAMYLCASSSPGRDEQFFGPGTRLTVL.